This T cell receptor beta chain comes out of a study of beta chain features in type 1 diabetes. Study findings and constraints: TCRB CDR3 length was moderately but significantly reduced in all four CD4+ subsets of Type 1 diabetes patients.

Concerning this clone: The antigen is undetermined.

The CDR3 has 14 residues. Germline CDR1 reads MNHNS; CDR2 reads SASEGT. V lost 4 bases, J lost 3 bases, and 13 bases lay in between. The study reverse transcribed the entire isolated RNA, so it sequenced expressed TCRB transcripts. Measured with immunoSEQ multiplex PCR; TCRdb has only the in-frame clones, and not every one. Of some 640,000 clones listed, roughly an eighth are singletons. The sequenced material came from naive CD4+ T cells from blood. J is TRBJ2-7 and V is TRBV6-1; D may match TRBD1 or TRBD2 (5 bases each). This TCR was recovered from a man aged 18 to 29 with type 1 diabetes. CDR3 DNA sequence: TGTGCCAGCAGTGGAGGGACGCATGTCTACGAGCAGTACTTC. This gives the protein CASSGGTHVYEQYF.